The rows below give T cell receptor beta chains drawn from one sample of a study of T cell changes during pregnancy in multiple sclerosis. The repertoire was sequenced with immunoSEQ multiplex PCR; TCRdb's copy has only in-frame clones and lacks some. Of some 24,000 clones detected, 85% to 90% appear once; the ten largest clones hold 0.95% to 1.3%. Sequencing used CD4+ T cells from peripheral blood mononuclear cells, obtained in the second trimester of pregnancy. These receptors were taken from a female donor in good health, enrolled as a control in a pregnancy study. Both conserved end residues are part of each CDR3. A D gene is named only where the DNA matches it firmly. Clone size is stated in some rows and not others, as once, few, many or a class when expanded.

cdr3_aa	cdr3_nt	v_call	j_call	clone_size	d_call
CASSAQPGQGTEAFF	TGCGCCAGCAGCGCACAGCCGGGACAGGGGACTGAAGCTTTCTTT	TRBV5-1	TRBJ1-1	.	TRBD1
CASSPEDRGGEKLFF	TGCGCCAGCAGCCCCGAGGACAGGGGGGGGGAAAAACTGTTTTTT	TRBV4-1	TRBJ1-4	.	TRBD1
CASSQDWLAGRETQYF	TGTGCCAGCAGCCAAGATTGGCTAGCGGGGCGAGAGACCCAGTACTTC	TRBV4-2	TRBJ2-5	.	TRBD2
CSALGGRGGDEQYF	TGCAGCGCCCTTGGCGGGAGGGGCGGGGACGAGCAGTACTTC	TRBV29-1	TRBJ2-7	.	TRBD2
CASSTARGQQPQHF	TGTGCCAGCTCGACCGCCAGGGGACAACAGCCCCAGCATTTT	TRBV18	TRBJ1-5	.	.
CASSSVGDRVDEKLFF	TGTGCCAGCAGCTCTGTAGGGGACAGGGTTGATGAAAAACTGTTTTTT	TRBV11-2	TRBJ1-4	.	TRBD1
CASSRNSGTNYYGYTF	TGTGCCAGTAGTAGAAATTCCGGGACAAACTACTATGGCTACACCTTC	TRBV19	TRBJ1-2	.	.
CASSPEATNYNEQFF	TGTGCCAGCAGCCCGGAAGCGACGAACTACAATGAGCAGTTCTTC	TRBV7-3	TRBJ2-1	.	.
CASSRESTDTQYF	TGTGCCAGCAGCCGGGAGAGCACAGATACGCAGTATTTT	TRBV2	TRBJ2-3	.	.
CASSLTLGGDEQYF	TGTGCCAGCAGCCTCACCTTGGGGGGGGACGAGCAGTACTTC	TRBV9	TRBJ2-7	.	TRBD2
CASSQDLSGGYNEQFF	TGCGCCAGCAGCCAAGATTTAAGCGGGGGGTACAATGAGCAGTTCTTC	TRBV4-1	TRBJ2-1	.	TRBD2
CASSLQGAYEQYF	TGCGCCAGCAGCTTACAGGGGGCCTACGAGCAGTACTTC	TRBV5-1	TRBJ2-7	.	TRBD1
CASSLDRGNEKLFF	TGTGCCAGCAGCTTGGACAGAGGCAATGAAAAACTGTTTTTT	TRBV7-2	TRBJ1-4	.	.
CASSEAGVNQPQHF	TGTGCCAGTAGTGAGGCGGGGGTCAATCAGCCCCAGCATTTT	TRBV19	TRBJ1-5	few	.
CASSPSGSVNGYTF	TGCGCCAGCAGCCCGTCCGGAAGCGTCAATGGCTACACCTTC	TRBV5-1	TRBJ1-2	.	.
CASSFTSGYQETQYF	TGTGCCAGCAGTTTCACTAGCGGCTACCAAGAGACCCAGTACTTC	TRBV27	TRBJ2-5	.	TRBD2
CASSREAGNYYGYTF	TGTGCCAGCAGCCGTGAGGCAGGGAATTACTATGGCTACACCTTC	TRBV5-4	TRBJ1-2	.	.
CASSEGLAGPYEQYF	TGCGCCAGCAGTGAGGGACTAGCGGGTCCCTACGAGCAGTACTTC	TRBV10-1	TRBJ2-7	.	TRBD2
CASSLWGGAPSRNIQYF	TGTGCCAGCAGCTTGTGGGGGGGGGCCCCTTCAAGAAACATTCAGTACTTC	TRBV5-6	TRBJ2-4	.	.
CASSVESLAGGRDTGELFF	TGTGCCAGCAGCGTAGAGTCACTAGCGGGGGGCCGGGACACCGGGGAGCTGTTTTTT	TRBV9	TRBJ2-2	.	TRBD2
CAWSVDTRRFTEAFF	TGTGCCTGGAGTGTAGACACCCGAAGATTCACTGAAGCTTTCTTT	TRBV30	TRBJ1-1	.	.
CAIQGTSDEQYF	TGTGCCATCCAGGGGACTAGCGACGAGCAGTACTTC	TRBV10-3	TRBJ2-7	.	TRBD2
CAISENTGWLDGYTF	TGTGCCATCAGTGAGAATACAGGGTGGCTCGATGGCTACACCTTC	TRBV10-3	TRBJ1-2	.	.
CASRPRRQGNEQFF	TGTGCCAGCAGGCCCCGCCGACAGGGCAATGAGCAGTTCTTC	TRBV6-1	TRBJ2-1	.	TRBD1
CASSPAGNQPQHF	TGCGCCAGCAGCCCCGCGGGGAATCAGCCCCAGCATTTT	TRBV5-1	TRBJ1-5	.	.
CASSLRTGGMIEAFF	TGTGCCAGCAGCTTACGAACAGGGGGAATGATTGAAGCTTTCTTT	TRBV7-2	TRBJ1-1	.	TRBD1
CASSGGTYNEQFF	TGCGCCAGCAGCGGGGGGACGTACAATGAGCAGTTCTTC	TRBV5-1	TRBJ2-1	.	.
CASSLDPGRAGELFF	TGTGCCAGCAGCTTAGATCCCGGGAGGGCCGGGGAGCTGTTTTTT	TRBV11-2	TRBJ2-2	.	TRBD2
CAGSARDRAEKLFF	TGCGCCGGCAGCGCCCGGGACAGGGCGGAAAAACTGTTTTTT	TRBV5-1	TRBJ1-4	.	TRBD1
CASSERGYSNQPQHF	TGTGCCAGCAGTGAAAGGGGTTATAGCAATCAGCCCCAGCATTTT	TRBV6-1	TRBJ1-5	.	.
CSVRQQDYSGNTIYF	TGCAGCGTTCGTCAACAGGATTACTCTGGAAACACCATATATTTT	TRBV29-1	TRBJ1-3	.	.
CASSLPTDPENSYEQYF	TGTGCCAGCAGTTTACCGACAGACCCGGAGAACTCCTACGAGCAGTACTTC	TRBV5-6	TRBJ2-7	.	.
CASSVESSGSFYNEQFF	TGTGCCAGCAGCGTAGAGTCTAGCGGAAGTTTCTACAATGAGCAGTTCTTC	TRBV9	TRBJ2-1	.	TRBD2
CASSLAGILEQYF	TGTGCCAGCAGCTTAGCCGGGATATTGGAGCAGTACTTC	TRBV7-9	TRBJ2-7	.	.
CASSLDGSTYTF	TGTGCCAGCAGCTTAGACGGTTCGACATACACCTTC	TRBV7-2	TRBJ1-2	.	.
CASSLSSGRHNEQFF	TGTGCCAGCAGCTTAAGTAGCGGGAGACACAATGAGCAGTTCTTC	TRBV7-2	TRBJ2-1	.	TRBD2
CSVEDPLGGHGYTF	TGCAGCGTTGAAGATCCCCTGGGTGGGCATGGCTACACCTTC	TRBV29-1	TRBJ1-2	once	.
CASSVVSSGGSYEQYF	TGTGCCAGCAGCGTAGTGTCTAGCGGGGGCTCCTACGAGCAGTACTTC	TRBV9	TRBJ2-7	.	TRBD2
CASSTGLVYNEQFF	TGTGCCAGCAGCACCGGACTAGTTTACAATGAGCAGTTCTTC	TRBV6-5	TRBJ2-1	.	TRBD2
CASSLVLAGNPEQFF	TGCGCCAGCAGCTTGGTGCTAGCGGGAAACCCTGAGCAGTTCTTC	TRBV5-1	TRBJ2-1	.	TRBD2
CASSFGTGGSGANVLTF	TGTGCCAGCAGCTTCGGGACAGGGGGTTCGGGGGCCAACGTCCTGACTTTC	TRBV7-3	TRBJ2-6	.	TRBD1
CASSPATRPESEAFF	TGCGCCAGCAGCCCCGCGACAAGGCCTGAGTCTGAAGCTTTCTTT	TRBV5-1	TRBJ1-1	.	.
CASSLGTGENEKLFF	TGTGCCAGCTCACTCGGGACAGGGGAAAATGAAAAACTGTTTTTT	TRBV18	TRBJ1-4	.	TRBD1
CASSPRTGDYGYTF	TGTGCCAGTAGTCCCCGGACAGGGGACTATGGCTACACCTTC	TRBV19	TRBJ1-2	few	TRBD1
CASRLRKGVNTGELFF	TGTGCCAGCAGGCTAAGGAAGGGGGTGAACACCGGGGAGCTGTTTTTT	TRBV5-4	TRBJ2-2	.	.
CASSFATGGANTEAFF	TGCGCCAGCAGCTTCGCGACAGGGGGCGCGAACACTGAAGCTTTCTTT	TRBV5-1	TRBJ1-1	.	TRBD1
CASSRQAYYGYTF	TGTGCCAGTAGTAGACAGGCCTACTATGGCTACACCTTC	TRBV19	TRBJ1-2	few	.
CAGRQGAGETQYF	TGTGCCGGCAGACAGGGGGCGGGAGAGACCCAGTACTTC	TRBV2	TRBJ2-5	once	TRBD1
CASSLFSGGMNEQFF	TGTGCCAGCAGCTTATTTAGCGGGGGGATGAATGAGCAGTTCTTC	TRBV7-2	TRBJ2-1	few	TRBD2
CASSEGASGMDTQYF	TGTGCCAGCAGTGAAGGGGCTAGCGGGATGGATACGCAGTATTTT	TRBV6-1	TRBJ2-3	few	TRBD2
CASSLKMRTEEQYF	TGTGCCAGCAGTTTGAAGATGAGGACTGAAGAGCAGTACTTC	TRBV28	TRBJ2-7	.	.